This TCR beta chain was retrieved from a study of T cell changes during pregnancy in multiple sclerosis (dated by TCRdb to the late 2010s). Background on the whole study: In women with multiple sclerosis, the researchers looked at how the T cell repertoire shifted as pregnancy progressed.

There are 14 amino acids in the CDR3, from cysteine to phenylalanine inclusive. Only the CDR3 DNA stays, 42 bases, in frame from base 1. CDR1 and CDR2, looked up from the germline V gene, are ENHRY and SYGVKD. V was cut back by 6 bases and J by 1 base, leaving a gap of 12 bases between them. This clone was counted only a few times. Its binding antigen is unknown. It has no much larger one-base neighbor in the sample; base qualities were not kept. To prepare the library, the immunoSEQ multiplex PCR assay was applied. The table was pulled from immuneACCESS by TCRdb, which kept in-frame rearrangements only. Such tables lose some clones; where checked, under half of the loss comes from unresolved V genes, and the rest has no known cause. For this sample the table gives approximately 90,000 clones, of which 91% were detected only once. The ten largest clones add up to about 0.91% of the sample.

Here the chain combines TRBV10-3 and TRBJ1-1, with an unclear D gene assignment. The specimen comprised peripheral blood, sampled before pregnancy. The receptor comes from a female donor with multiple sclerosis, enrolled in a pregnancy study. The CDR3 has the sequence CAIRGGQKNTEAFF. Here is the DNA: TGTGCCATCAGGGGAGGGCAGAAGAACACTGAAGCTTTCTTT.